The rows below give T cell receptor beta chains drawn from one sample of a study of a mutant IDH1 vaccine in newly diagnosed glioma. These TCRs' antigens remain unknown. Assay used: immunoSEQ multiplex PCR; TCRdb lists only in-frame clones, some missing. This table holds about 85,000 clones, 89% found once. The sequences come from PBMCs, collected from a glioma patient whose treatment included an IDH1 peptide vaccine. These receptors all come from a woman between 45 and 65 years old with glioma. CDR3s include the opening cysteine and the closing phenylalanine or tryptophan. D genes are given only for firm matches. A clone size is listed for some rows: how often the clone was seen (once, few, many), or a class if it is expanded.

d_gene	abundance	v_gene	j_gene	CDR3aa	CDR3nt
-	-	TRBV9	TRBJ1-2	CASSVGYGYTF	TGTGCCAGCAGCGTAGGGTATGGCTACACCTTC
TRBD1	-	TRBV4-1	TRBJ2-7	CASSQQNTGAYEQYF	TGCGCCAGCAGCCAACAGAACACAGGGGCCTACGAGCAGTACTTC
TRBD2	-	TRBV5-6	TRBJ2-1	CASSSGTSGINEQFF	TGTGCCAGCAGCTCCGGGACTAGCGGTATCAATGAGCAGTTCTTC
-	once	TRBV14	TRBJ1-5	CASSQGLYSNQPQHF	TGTGCCAGCAGCCAAGGATTATATAGCAATCAGCCCCAGCATTTT
TRBD1	-	TRBV2	TRBJ1-4	CASKDRGLFNEKLFF	TGTGCCAGCAAGGACAGGGGGCTTTTTAATGAAAAACTGTTTTTT
TRBD2	-	TRBV30	TRBJ2-7	CAWSKGLAGSLAEQYF	TGTGCCTGGAGTAAGGGACTAGCGGGCTCCCTAGCCGAGCAGTACTTC
TRBD1	-	TRBV5-8	TRBJ2-4	CASSDRGAKNIQYF	TGTGCCAGCTCCGACAGGGGGGCCAAAAACATTCAGTACTTC
-	few	TRBV30	TRBJ1-6	CAWSASNNSPLHF	TGTGCCTGGAGTGCTTCGAACAATTCACCCCTCCACTTT
-	-	TRBV7-9	TRBJ1-2	CASSLGGGYTF	TGTGCCAGCAGCTTAGGGGGTGGCTACACCTTC
-	-	TRBV28	TRBJ1-5	CASSYARYRGNQPQHF	TGTGCCAGCAGTTATGCGAGGTATAGGGGCAATCAGCCCCAGCATTTT
-	-	TRBV6-6	TRBJ2-1	CASSRTAYNEQFF	TGTGCCAGCAGTCGGACTGCTTACAATGAGCAGTTCTTC
TRBD2	few	TRBV29-1	TRBJ2-1	CSGKLAANEQFF	TGCAGCGGTAAACTAGCGGCCAATGAGCAGTTCTTC